This entry describes one T cell receptor beta chain. These data belong to a study of blood T cell repertoires in COVID-19. At the level of the study: Sites across the United States, Italy and Spain contributed samples from acute and convalescent COVID-19. Nucleic acid was either cDNA or gDNA, and it came from T cells, B-cell-depleted T cells, or PBMCs.

Original processing notes: Amplified reference gene primers provided the basis for estimating nucleated cell counts. The protocol was immunoSEQ multiplex PCR, while the TCRdb copy is restricted to in-frame clones and leaves out a portion. For V, J and clone size, that table is used; D and trimming come from the DNA. The table shows 110,000 or so clones, with more than 75% occurring only once. V shed 4 bases and J 4 bases; nucleotides not matched to a gene: 14. Germline CDR1 and CDR2: SNHLY and FYNNEI. CDR3 length equals 17 residues. The receptor was derived from a man aged 35 to 55 with acute or convalescent COVID-19. The chain links TRBV2 to TRBJ2-3; 7 nucleotides agree with TRBD2. Sequenced input: peripheral blood. The CDR3 DNA sequence: TGTGCCAGCAGTGCACGACGGGGGGAAGACGAGGCAGATACGCAGTATTTT. This translates into CASSARRGEDEADTQYF.